One and the same sample provided the 17 T cell receptor beta chains below, sequenced in a study of T cells in Graves' hyperthyroidism and ophthalmopathy. Amplified regions were TCR beta CDR3 sequences from RNA transcripts. RT-PCR in the first round (using the HTBI primer set) targeted the TCR CDR3. TCRdb itself ran the multiplex PCR reads through MiXCR, one entry per CDR3 protein. The sample contains about 770,000 distinct CDR3 sequences, around 20% of which appear only once. Material for sequencing was blood. All receptors come from a woman aged 50 to 60 with Graves' hyperthyroidism that later progressed to Graves' ophthalmopathy.

This clonotype was recorded many times. This chain joins TRBV11-2 and TRBJ2-2; 9 bases fit TRBD1. The germline CDR1 and CDR2 sequences are SGHAT and FQNNGV. The CDR3 has 14 amino acids. Germline trimming cut 11 bases from V and 6 bases from J; bases unmatched to any gene: 10. CDR3 DNA: TGTGCCGAATCGGGGACAGGGTTATCCGGGGAGCTGTTTTTT. It encodes CAESGTGLSGELFF.

A word on this clonotype: The junction does not match germline at one end; this may be a read error. The V and J genes are TRBV6-1 and TRBJ2-2; 10 bases fit TRBD1. The CDR3 sequence is 14 residues long. Per the germline V gene, CDR1 is MNHNS and CDR2 is SASEGT. In DNA, the CDR3 is TGTGCCAGCGATGGGACAGGGGATGCCGGGGAGCTGTTTTTC. As protein: CASDGTGDAGELFF.

This clonotype was detected only a few times. The rearrangement joins TRBV6-1 to TRBJ2-2, with D unresolved. CDR3 length equals 15 residues. CDR1 and CDR2 from the germline V gene are MNHNS and SASEGT. V was shortened by 6 bases and J by 1 base, with 12 bases between the two germline ends. CDR3 sequence: CASRLKIGNTGELFF. The CDR3 nucleotides read TGTGCCAGCAGACTAAAGATAGGGAACACCGGGGAGCTGTTTTTT.

This clonotype was detected only a few times. The chain links TRBV5-1 to TRBJ2-5; 8 positions match TRBD1. Germline lookup yields CDR1 SGHRS and CDR2 YFSETQ. The CDR3 loop spans 15 amino acids. The V gene end was trimmed by 0 bases and the J gene end by 2 bases; junction bases not matched to a gene: 3. CDR3 DNA sequence: TGCGCCAGCAGCTTGGCACAGGGGGAACAAGAGACCCAGTACTTC. Its protein product is CASSLAQGEQETQYF.

The chain couples TRBV6-1 to TRBJ1-4; 8 positions agree with TRBD1. The CDR3 runs to 15 residues. V was pared by 3 bases and J by 2 bases, with 2 bases of the junction left unmatched. Germline loops: CDR1 MNHNS, CDR2 SASEGT. CDR3 DNA sequence: TGTGCCAGCAGTGACAGGGGGCGGACTAATGAAAAACTGTTTTTT. It translates to CASSDRGRTNEKLFF.

This clonotype was recorded many times. The chain is built from TRBV12-3 or TRBV12-4 and TRBJ2-1; 9 bases line up with TRBD2. V shed 2 bases and J 7 bases; nucleotides not matched to a gene: 6. This CDR3 contains 15 residues. The CDR3 is CASSLIAGERNEQFF. The CDR3 DNA reads TGTGCCAGCAGTTTAATAGCGGGGGAAAGGAATGAGCAGTTCTTC.

This chain connects TRBV6-1 to TRBJ1-6; D is uncertain. CDR3 length equals 12 residues. Germline-derived CDR1 and CDR2 are MNHNS and SASEGT. Trimming cost V 5 bases and J 10 bases, with 9 bases left between them. CDR3 loop: CASSPPVSPLHF. CDR3 nucleotide sequence: TGTGCCAGCAGTCCGCCTGTCTCACCCCTCCACTTT.

The chain couples TRBV13 to TRBJ2-1, with D unresolved. This CDR3 has 13 residues. Germline V lookup: CDR1 PRHDT, CDR2 FYEKMQ (reference sequence). Trimming took off 6 bases at V and 9 bases at J, with 15 bases between the two ends. The CDR3 region is CASSAEHTSEQFF. CDR3 DNA sequence: TGTGCCAGCAGTGCCGAACACACAAGTGAGCAGTTCTTC.

This chain links TRBV29-1 with TRBJ2-4, with TRBD1 identical over 7 bases. Germline V lookup: CDR1 SQVTM, CDR2 ANQGSEA. The CDR3 length is 17 residues. Losses at the gene ends were 5 bases for V and 0 bases for J; bases not matched to a gene: 13. CDR3 sequence (DNA): TGCAGCGTTACTGCAGCGGACAGGCCACTAGCCAAAAACATTCAGTACTTC. As protein: CSVTAADRPLAKNIQYF.

This clonotype came up many times. This chain joins TRBV6-2 or TRBV6-3 and TRBJ1-1; D perhaps matches TRBD1 (6 bases). CDR1 and CDR2 (germline): MNHEY, SVGEGT. The germline V and J ends were trimmed by 7 bases and 6 bases, with 18 bases remaining between them. The CDR3 has 14 amino acids. CDR3 in DNA: TGTGCCAGCAACGATAGGGCAGGGGAGGCTGAAGCTTTCTTT. Its protein is CASNDRAGEAEAFF.

This clonotype was observed at least ten times. V is TRBV5-5 and J is TRBJ1-1; D ambiguous. CDR1 and CDR2 from the germline V gene are SGHKS and YYEKEE (reference sequence). CDR3 size: 12 residues. Trimming left V 6 bases short and J 5 bases short, with 11 bases between. Here the CDR3 reads CASKSVGTEAFF. DNA for the CDR3: TGTGCCAGCAAGTCGGTGGGGACTGAAGCTTTCTTT.

Many counts were recorded for this clonotype. The genes are TRBV11-3 and TRBJ1-1, with 10 bases aligning to TRBD1. CDR3 length: 16 residues. Per the germline V gene, CDR1 is SGHNT and CDR2 is YENEEA. After removal of 5 bases from V and 1 base from J, the junction contained 7 bases not matched to a gene. The CDR3 protein is CASSPDRGQGNTEAFF. For the CDR3, the DNA is TGTGCCAGCAGCCCAGACAGGGGGCAGGGGAACACTGAAGCTTTCTTT.

The chain has TRBV6-1 and TRBJ2-1; possibly TRBD2 for D (7 bases). The germline gives CDR1 MNHNS, CDR2 SASEGT. V dropped 2 bases and J dropped 0 bases, with 11 bases sitting between them. This CDR3 comprises 16 residues. CDR3 protein: CASSESAGASYNEQFF. Here the CDR3 DNA reads TGTGCCAGCAGTGAATCGGCGGGGGCCTCCTACAATGAGCAGTTCTTC.

The chain employs TRBV6-1 and TRBJ2-7, with D tentatively TRBD1 (5 bases). Germline V gene sequence: CDR1 MNHNS, CDR2 SASEGT. The V end was cut by 5 bases, the J end by 3 bases, with 11 bases between. The CDR3 is made up of 13 amino acids. The CDR3 nucleotides are TGTGCCAGCAGTCCACGACAGTTCTACGAGCAGTACTTC. Protein product: CASSPRQFYEQYF.

This clonotype was detected ten times or more. V and J are TRBV13 and TRBJ2-3; D gene uncertain. V was pared by 5 bases and J by 6 bases, with 24 bases between. Germline V gene sequence: CDR1 PRHDT, CDR2 FYEKMQ (reference sequence). The CDR3 length is 17 residues. The CDR3: CASSQKLRIGPPDTQYF. As DNA, the CDR3 is TGTGCCAGCAGCCAGAAACTGCGTATCGGGCCGCCGGATACGCAGTATTTT.

The sample holds many counts of this clonotype. This chain connects TRBV7-2 to TRBJ1-1, with D perhaps matching TRBD1 (5 bases). V dropped 5 bases and J dropped 3 bases, with 16 bases sitting between them. The CDR3 is 15 residues long. Germline V gene data show CDR1 as SGHTA and CDR2 as FQGNSA. The CDR3 region is CASSRNSGTDTEAFF. Here the CDR3 DNA reads TGTGCCAGCAGCCGCAACTCCGGGACGGACACTGAAGCTTTCTTT.

DNA for the CDR3: TGTGCCAGCAGCTTAAGTGCACAGGGAGATGGCTACACCTTC. Protein: CASSLSAQGDGYTF. The chain carries TRBV7-3 and TRBJ1-2; D is perhaps TRBD1 (6 bases). Trimming left V 1 base short and J 6 bases short, with 12 bases between. The CDR3 contains 14 residues. The V gene's germline CDR1 is SGHTA and CDR2 FQGTGA.